The present T cell receptor beta chain was sequenced within a study of early T cells in non-severe SARS-CoV-2 infection. Background on the study: Sequencing was performed on bulk RNA from unsorted whole blood, leaving chains unpaired.

Individual cDNA molecules were tagged with unique molecular identifiers, the study reported. TCRdb called the 5' RACE reads again in MiXCR, with one record for every CDR3 protein. This sample yields tens of thousands of distinct CDR3 sequences, of which about a tenth are seen a single time; 6.4% belongs to the top ten. Study-level results: Private and CD4 specificities were missed by VDJdb matching, which favored anti-spike CD8 responses.

The CDR3 totals 14 residues. Germline V CDR1 and CDR2: SNHLY, FYNNEI. Trimming took off 8 bases at V and 8 bases at J, with 19 bases between the two ends. Note on this clonotype: What it binds is not known.

This TCR came from an adult who was a healthcare worker with PCR-confirmed SARS-CoV-2 infection or an uninfected control (not recorded which). Material: whole blood. The chain employs TRBV2 and TRBJ2-1; perhaps TRBD2 as D (6 bases). The CDR3 here is CASGGENSRYEQFF. Here the CDR3 DNA reads TGTGCCAGCGGAGGGGAGAACTCTCGGTATGAGCAGTTCTTC.